Included here is one TCR beta chain sequence, with context. Its matching antigen is unknown. These data belong to a study of cytomegalovirus exposure and HLA in healthy donors. The wider study: About 84% of roughly 430 genotyped donors fell in the Caucasian-associated ancestry cluster. General study results and limits: Sequencing depth roughly uniform across donors was assumed in presence/absence analyses. A later analysis showed that HLA-associated TCR beta chains had undergone more clonal expansion than equally common others.

Primers for the PCR totalled 60 Vbeta and 13 Jbeta. TCRdb's copy holds only in-frame clones and misses some; the assay was immunoSEQ multiplex PCR. The sample includes 150,000 to 200,000 clones, around 80% of them seen just once. Between the trimmed V and J ends, which lost 1 base and 1 base, there was a span of 7 bases. The CDR3 runs 14 residues. Germline assignment: CDR1 SEHNR and CDR2 FQNEAQ (reference sequence). The sample comprised PBMCs. The chain is built from TRBV7-9 and TRBJ1-1, with D perhaps matching TRBD1 (5 bases). This TCR derives from a woman under 40 in good health and CMV-seropositive. DNA for the CDR3: TGTGCCAGCAGCTTAGGCCAGGGGAACACTGAAGCTTTCTTT. It translates to CASSLGQGNTEAFF.